This T cell receptor (beta chain) emerged from a study of T cell responses to AZD1222 COVID-19 vaccine. Across the study: Analyses pooled second doses at about 4 or about 12 weeks. Overall study findings and caveats: Among those given AZD1222, only six or seven were seropositive at baseline.

For this clone: As yet, its antigen is unknown.

This table comes from immunoSEQ multiplex PCR, and its TCRdb copy is limited to in-frame clones, with some not included. This sample has around 110,000 clones, with 90% to 95% found just once. The sequencing here drew on peripheral blood, taken on day 0 of AZD1222 vaccination. This receptor was identified in an adult in good health.

Written as DNA, the CDR3 is TGTGCCACCAGCAGACTGGACCTTGAAGGCACTGAAGCTTTCTTT. Its protein is CATSRLDLEGTEAFF. The chain couples TRBV15 to TRBJ1-1; D not resolved. CDR1 is LNHNV and CDR2 is YYDKDF in the germline V gene (reference sequence). The CDR3 is 15 residues long. The ends were cut back, 2 bases at V and 4 bases at J, with 14 bases in the middle.